This entry is about one TCR beta chain. As yet, its antigen is unknown. This entry belongs to a study of T cell responses to AZD1222 COVID-19 vaccine. Study-level points and caveats: CD4 TCRs covered the whole spike, strongest at regions 160-218 and 743-854.

Sequencing was performed with immunoSEQ multiplex PCR; in TCRdb, only in-frame clones are kept and a portion is missing. This table has 80,000 or so clones, roughly 82% appearing once. CDR3 length: 14 amino acids. CDR1 and CDR2 (germline): SGHNT, YYREEE (reference sequence). Deletions cut 7 bases from V and 0 bases from J, with 11 bases between. The source is an adult in good health. This rearrangement joins TRBV5-4 to TRBJ2-1; TRBD2 is a possible D gene (6 bases). Sequences were derived from peripheral blood, sampled on day 0 of AZD1222 vaccination. CDR3 amino acids: CASLRGPSYNEQFF. DNA of the CDR3: TGTGCCAGCCTGCGGGGCCCCTCCTACAATGAGCAGTTCTTC.